These 22 T cell receptor beta chains share one sample of origin, sequenced in a study of cytomegalovirus exposure and HLA in healthy donors. Primers included in the PCR were 60 Vbeta and 13 Jbeta primers. The data were produced by immunoSEQ multiplex PCR, yet TCRdb's version contains in-frame clones alone and is incomplete. Of over 95,000 clones listed, around 66% are singletons. Sequenced sample: PBMCs. These receptors were obtained from a man between 18 and 29 years old in good health and CMV-seropositive.

Only a few counts were recorded for this clone. This chain joins TRBV27 and TRBJ2-7, with 12 bases identical to TRBD2. The CDR3 has 17 residues. Germline values: CDR1 MNHEY, CDR2 SMNVEV (reference sequence). V was pared by 2 bases and J by 4 bases, with 9 bases of the junction left unmatched. Here the CDR3 reads CASSLGRLAGARYEQYV. As DNA, the CDR3 is TGTGCCAGCAGTTTAGGGAGACTAGCGGGGGCAAGATACGAGCAGTACGTC.

V gene TRBV9 combines with J gene TRBJ1-1; D is perhaps TRBD1 (5 bases). The CDR3 has 14 amino acids. Between the trimmed V and J ends, which lost 0 bases and 4 bases, there was a span of 10 bases. In germline, CDR1 is SGDLS, CDR2 YYNGEE. The CDR3 DNA reads as TGTGCCAGCAGCGTAGATTCGGGGGGCACTGAAGCTTTCTTT. Translation: CASSVDSGGTEAFF.

V is TRBV10-3 and J is TRBJ1-5; 7 nucleotides align to TRBD1. V was pared by 6 bases and J by 4 bases, with 3 bases of the junction left unmatched. CDR3 length equals 13 residues. Germline values: CDR1 ENHRY, CDR2 SYGVKD. CDR3 sequence: CAISPTGNQPQHF. The CDR3 DNA is TGTGCCATCAGCCCGACAGGGAATCAGCCCCAGCATTTT.

This clone appeared a few times. The genes are TRBV4-2 and TRBJ2-1, with D unresolved. CDR3 length: 13 amino acids. The V end was cut by 3 bases, the J end by 9 bases, with 12 bases between. CDR1 is LGHNA, CDR2 YNFKEQ, per germline. CDR3 in amino acids: CASSQVETGEQFF. The CDR3 region has the DNA TGTGCCAGCAGCCAGGTAGAGACGGGTGAGCAGTTCTTC.

This clone was counted between two and nine times. The V gene is TRBV2, the J gene TRBJ1-5, with TRBD1 matching 8 bases. Germline lookup yields CDR1 SNHLY and CDR2 FYNNEI. V lost 6 bases to trimming and J lost 5 bases; unmatched junction nucleotides: 3. The CDR3 totals 13 residues. In DNA, the CDR3 is TGTGCCAGCAGAGGGACAGGTTATCAGCCCCAGCATTTT. Residues: CASRGTGYQPQHF.

The chain is built from TRBV6-1 and TRBJ1-3; D unresolved. V lost 0 bases and J 6 bases, leaving 3 bases between the germline ends. Looked up from germline, CDR1 is MNHNS and CDR2 is SASEGT. The CDR3 contains 12 residues. CDR3 region: CASSEAVNTIYF. The CDR3 bases are TGTGCCAGCAGTGAAGCCGTAAACACCATATATTTT.

This clone has a single count. The CDR3 DNA reads TGTGCCACCAGCAGAGATCGGTTCTCTGGAAACACCATATATTTT. Residues: CATSRDRFSGNTIYF. The chain has TRBV15 and TRBJ1-3; the D is unclear. This CDR3 has 15 residues. Germline V gene lookup returns CDR1 LNHNV and CDR2 YYDKDF (reference sequence). With 0 bases removed from V and 0 bases from J, the gap between germline ends came to 6 bases.

This rearrangement joins TRBV6-7 to TRBJ2-1; D uncertain. TRBV6-7 is placed among ORFs of uncertain function. V lost 2 bases to trimming and J lost 3 bases, with 14 bases between them. This CDR3 has 16 amino acids. The CDR3 region has the DNA TGTGCCAGCAGTTACCCTCTATGGAGCATCTACAATGAGCAGTTCTTC. Translation: CASSYPLWSIYNEQFF.

The rearrangement links TRBV7-2 to TRBJ2-6, with D possibly TRBD1 on 6 matching bases. With 5 bases removed from V and 2 bases from J, the gap between germline ends came to 13 bases. Per the germline V gene, CDR1 is SGHTA and CDR2 is FQGNSA. The CDR3 length is 16 residues. The CDR3 region has the DNA TGTGCCAGCAGCCGGACCGGGACACCTGGGGCCAACGTCCTGACTTTC. Its translation: CASSRTGTPGANVLTF.

The rearrangement joins TRBV5-1 to TRBJ2-1; 9 nucleotides align to TRBD2. Germline loops: CDR1 SGHRS, CDR2 YFSETQ. V shed 5 bases, J shed 4 bases, and the junction held 7 bases outside the gene matches. CDR3 length: 15 amino acids. The CDR3 is CASRGTSGLYNEQFF. The CDR3 DNA reads as TGCGCCAGCAGGGGTACTAGCGGGTTGTACAATGAGCAGTTCTTC.

This chain links TRBV28 with TRBJ1-2; no clear D. This CDR3 is built from 13 residues. The V gene's germline CDR1 is MDHEN and CDR2 SYDVKM. V was pared by 7 bases and J by 3 bases, with 12 bases between. The CDR3 DNA is TGTGCCAGCATGACCGGGTTTCACTATGGCTACACCTTC. Amino acid sequence: CASMTGFHYGYTF.

The genes are TRBV5-4 and TRBJ1-4, with TRBD1 matching 7 bases. Germline CDR1 and CDR2: SGHNT and YYREEE (reference sequence). Germline trimming cut 3 bases from V and 4 bases from J; bases unmatched to any gene: 6. The CDR3 sequence is 15 residues long. CDR3 region: CASSSPGQSNEKLFF. The CDR3 nucleotides read TGTGCCAGCAGCTCTCCGGGACAGAGTAATGAAAAACTGTTTTTT.

The count of this clone is one. The genes are TRBV25-1 and TRBJ2-3; D gene uncertain. The V end was cut by 6 bases, the J end by 4 bases, with 11 bases between. The CDR3 consists of 13 residues. CDR1 and CDR2 from the germline V gene are MGHDK and SYGVNS. The CDR3: CASRDDSPDTQYF. The CDR3 bases are TGTGCCAGCAGGGATGACTCCCCAGATACGCAGTATTTT.

The chain employs TRBV27 and TRBJ2-3; no definite D call. V was clipped by 6 bases and J by 3 bases, with 13 bases between them. Germline V gene data show CDR1 as MNHEY and CDR2 as SMNVEV (reference sequence). The length of the CDR3 is 14 residues. The CDR3 coding sequence is TGTGCCAGCAGATCCTTGTGGCAGACAGATACGCAGTATTTT. Its protein product is CASRSLWQTDTQYF.

Only one count was recorded for this clone. V gene TRBV5-6 combines with J gene TRBJ2-7; 9 nucleotides agree with TRBD1. The CDR3 is made up of 15 amino acids. Germline values: CDR1 SGHDT, CDR2 YYEEEE. The junction had 8 bases not matched to a gene; V was cut back by 0 bases and J by 7 bases. CDR3 sequence (DNA): TGTGCCAGCAGCTTGGGGACAGGGGTAAAGCGGGAGCAGTACTTC. Translated: CASSLGTGVKREQYF. The full variable domain, its missing parts supplied by reference TRBV5-6 and TRBJ2-7, is DAGVTQSPTHLIKTRGQQVTLRCSPKSGHDTVSWYQQALGQGPQFIFQYYEEEERQRGNFPDRFSGHQFPNYSSELNVNALLLGDSALYLCASSLGTGVKREQYFGPGTRLTVT.

This chain joins TRBV30 and TRBJ2-4; 10 bases are a match to TRBD2. Germline lookup yields CDR1 GTSNPN and CDR2 SVGIG (reference sequence). The CDR3 extends over 19 amino acids. The ends lost 3 bases at V and 1 base at J; junction bases unmatched: 15. The CDR3 DNA reads TGTGCCTGGAGGGTAGCGGGGGGCAACGTCGAACTCGCCAAAAACATTCAGTACTTC. It translates to CAWRVAGGNVELAKNIQYF.

The chain employs TRBV5-1 and TRBJ1-5; D remains unclear. V lost 0 bases and J lost 0, with 7 bases in between. In germline, CDR1 is SGHRS, CDR2 YFSETQ. The CDR3 has 15 amino acids. The CDR3 is CASSLDSRSNQPQHF. CDR3 DNA sequence: TGCGCCAGCAGCTTGGACAGCCGTAGCAATCAGCCCCAGCATTTT.

V usage is TRBV6-5 and J usage is TRBJ1-1, with TRBD1 matching over 10 bases. The germline V gene encodes CDR1 MNHEY and CDR2 SVGAGI. The junction had 0 bases not matched to a gene; V was cut back by 2 bases and J by 6 bases. This CDR3 has 13 amino acids. CDR3 in DNA: TGTGCCAGCAGTTACGGGACAGGGGCTGAAGCTTTCTTT. This gives the protein CASSYGTGAEAFF.

The J gene is TRBJ1-5, the V gene TRBV21-1; the D call TRBD1 from the table was never checked on the DNA. TRBV21-1 is recorded as a pseudogene. The CDR3 runs 17 residues. The CDR3 DNA is TGTGCCAGCAGCCAGACCCGGACAGGGCTTTCGGACCAGCCCCAGCATTTT. This encodes CASSQTRTGLSDQPQHF.

For the CDR3, the DNA is TGTGCTAGTGGTTTGCCAGGACAGGGAAGGGGCTACACCTTC. This encodes CASGLPGQGRGYTF. The gene calls are TRBV12-5 and TRBJ1-2, with 8 bases that match TRBD1. With 2 bases clipped from V and 8 bases from J, the junction kept 7 bases outside the gene matches. Germline CDR1 LGHNT, CDR2 FRNRAP. The CDR3 has 14 residues. The full variable domain, its missing parts supplied by reference TRBV12-5 and TRBJ1-2, is DARVTQTPRHKVTEMGQEVTMRCQPILGHNTVFWYRQTMMQGLELLAYFRNRAPLDDSGMPKDRFSAEMPDATLATLKIQPSEPRDSAVYFCASGLPGQGRGYTFGSGTRLTVV.

This clone was counted a few times. The chain recombines TRBV6-6 with TRBJ2-1; D not certain. Trimming stripped 2 bases from V and 5 bases from J, with 4 bases between. This CDR3 contains 12 residues. Germline V gene sequence: CDR1 MNHNY, CDR2 SVGAGI (reference sequence). CDR3 protein: CASSYLDNEQFF. DNA for the CDR3: TGTGCCAGCAGTTACCTAGACAATGAGCAGTTCTTC.

The V and J genes are TRBV5-1 and TRBJ1-4; 7 nucleotides line up with TRBD1. The germline V gene encodes CDR1 SGHRS and CDR2 YFSETQ. The CDR3 spans 16 residues. V lost 0 bases to trimming and J lost 8 bases; unmatched junction nucleotides: 10. In DNA form, the CDR3 reads TGCGCCAGCAGCTTGGGGAAAGACAGGGTGGAGGAAAAACTGTTTTTT. Translating it yields CASSLGKDRVEEKLFF.